One sample yielded the 24 T cell receptor beta chains listed below, sequenced in a study of T cell changes during pregnancy in multiple sclerosis. The assay was immunoSEQ multiplex PCR, and TCRdb's table has in-frame clones only and misses some. The sample consists of some 50,000 clones, under 95% of them appearing once. The sample in question was CD4+ T cells from peripheral blood mononuclear cells, obtained in the second trimester of pregnancy. The receptors were gathered from a female donor with multiple sclerosis, enrolled in a pregnancy study.

The gene calls are TRBV5-1 and TRBJ1-3; D may be TRBD1 (5 bases). The CDR3 is 14 residues long. Germline V gives CDR1 SGHRS, CDR2 YFSETQ. Trimming removed 0 bases at V and 4 bases at J, with 8 bases between. The CDR3 region has the DNA TGCGCCAGCAGCTTGGCAGGGTACGGAAACACCATATATTTT. It specifies CASSLAGYGNTIYF.

The chain uses TRBV11-2 and TRBJ2-5; tentative D call: TRBD2 (6 bases). This CDR3 is built from 13 residues. CDR1 is SGHAT, CDR2 FQNNGV, per germline. V was clipped by 3 bases and J by 3 bases, with 8 bases between them. This CDR3 is CASSFTGEETQYF. In nucleotides, the CDR3 is TGTGCCAGCAGCTTTACGGGAGAAGAGACCCAGTACTTC. The full variable domain, completed using reference TRBV11-2 and TRBJ2-5, is EAGVAQSPRYKIIEKRQSVAFWCNPISGHATLYWYQQILGQGPKLLIQFQNNGVVDDSQLPKDRFSAERLKGVDSTLKIQPAKLEDSAVYLCASSFTGEETQYFGPGTRLLVL.

This clone came up once. This chain joins TRBV18 and TRBJ1-2; TRBD1 matches at 9 bases. This CDR3 comprises 13 residues. Germline CDR1 KGHSH, CDR2 LQKENI. V shed 3 bases and J 8 bases; nucleotides not matched to a gene: 4. CDR3 loop: CASSPRDREGYTF. Written as DNA, the CDR3 is TGTGCCAGCTCACCCCGGGACAGGGAGGGCTACACCTTC.

This clone was found once. The chain joins TRBV6-1 to TRBJ1-4; D perhaps matches TRBD1 (5 bases). CDR1 and CDR2 from the germline V gene are MNHNS and SASEGT. This CDR3 has 11 residues. V was shortened by 1 base and J by 14 bases, with 8 bases between the two germline ends. The CDR3 loop is CASSEGWGLFF. The CDR3, as DNA: TGTGCCAGCAGTGAAGGGTGGGGCCTGTTTTTT.

This clone is deemed medium-sized (0.01 to 0.1%). The chain employs TRBV10-1 and TRBJ2-7; 9 bases match TRBD1. With 5 bases clipped from V and 2 bases from J, the junction kept 7 bases outside the gene matches. Germline V gene sequence: CDR1 WNHNN, CDR2 SYGVQD (reference sequence). The CDR3 contains 15 residues. CDR3 sequence reads: CASSKDRGGAYEQYF. Here the CDR3 DNA reads TGCGCCAGCAGTAAAGACAGGGGGGGGGCCTACGAGCAGTACTTC.

V is TRBV29-1 and J is TRBJ1-2; D perhaps matches TRBD1 (6 bases). The CDR3 loop spans 13 amino acids. Germline loops: CDR1 SQVTM, CDR2 ANQGSEA. The ends were cut back, 0 bases at V and 7 bases at J, with 12 bases in the middle. The CDR3 is CSVEDLARGGYTF. The CDR3 region has the DNA TGCAGCGTTGAAGATCTAGCCAGGGGTGGCTACACCTTC.

The genes are TRBV5-1 and TRBJ1-4; D is possibly TRBD1 (6 bases). Deletions cut 5 bases from V and 5 bases from J, with 13 bases between. CDR1 is SGHRS, CDR2 YFSETQ, per germline. The CDR3 has 14 amino acids. CDR3 residues: CASSQDSQNEKLFF. CDR3 nucleotides: TGCGCCAGCAGTCAGGACAGTCAAAATGAAAAACTGTTTTTT. Full variable domain (rest looked up from reference TRBV5-1 and TRBJ1-4): KAGVTQTPRYLIKTRGQQVTLSCSPISGHRSVSWYQQTPGQGLQFLFEYFSETQRNKGNFPGRFSGRQFSNSRSEMNVSTLELGDSALYLCASSQDSQNEKLFFGSGTQLSVL.

The V gene is TRBV27, the J gene TRBJ2-6, with D perhaps matching TRBD1 (5 bases). In germline, CDR1 is MNHEY, CDR2 SMNVEV (reference sequence). This CDR3 comprises 18 residues. The V end was cut by 5 bases, the J end by 0 bases, with 17 bases between. The CDR3, as DNA: TGTGCCAGCAGTATGACCTTGGACAAATTCTCTGGGGCCAACGTCCTGACTTTC. Encoded protein: CASSMTLDKFSGANVLTF. Full variable domain (missing parts from reference TRBV27 and TRBJ2-6): EAQVTQNPRYLITVTGKKLTVTCSQNMNHEYMSWYRQDPGLGLRQIYYSMNVEVTDKGDVPEGYKVSRKEKRNFPLILESPSPNQTSLYFCASSMTLDKFSGANVLTFGAGSRLTVL.

The chain uses TRBV28 and TRBJ2-2; TRBD2 matches 9 bases. Germline lookup yields CDR1 MDHEN and CDR2 SYDVKM. The CDR3 is 16 residues long. The V and J ends lost 6 bases and 2 bases, in that order; junction bases with no gene match: 7. The CDR3 here is CASRVGLAGNTGELFF. CDR3 in DNA: TGTGCCAGCAGGGTCGGGCTAGCGGGAAACACCGGGGAGCTGTTTTTT.

CDR3 bases: TGTGCCAGCAGTTTATGGGGCCGGATGGGGACAGCCTTCCGGGAGCAGTACTTC. Translated, it gives CASSLWGRMGTAFREQYF. The chain couples TRBV28 to TRBJ2-7; 7 nucleotides align to TRBD1. The germline CDR1 and CDR2 sequences are MDHEN and SYDVKM. Trimming took 0 bases from V and 7 from J; bases not matched to a gene: 18. This CDR3 is 18 amino acids long.

The V gene is TRBV19, the J gene TRBJ2-5; tentative D call: TRBD2 (7 bases). CDR1 is LNHDA, CDR2 SQIVND, per germline (reference sequence). With 5 bases removed from V and 4 bases from J, the gap between germline ends came to 29 bases. The CDR3 totals 19 residues. The CDR3 DNA reads as TGTGCCAGTAGTGCGTCTCACGGCGGGGGCCGGTTAATTTCAGAGACCCAGTACTTC. Its protein is CASSASHGGGRLISETQYF.

This clone was recorded only once. J is TRBJ2-5 and V is TRBV6-1; tentative D call: TRBD1 (7 bases). The CDR3 is made up of 16 amino acids. From germline, CDR1 is MNHNS and CDR2 SASEGT. Between the trimmed V and J ends, which lost 2 bases and 5 bases, there was a span of 18 bases. The CDR3 DNA follows: TGTGCCAGCAGTGAACAGGAGGGGGCGTTTCGGGAGACCCAGTACTTC. Residues: CASSEQEGAFRETQYF.

This chain uses TRBV7-6 with TRBJ1-6, with a weak D call TRBD1 (6 bases). CDR3 length equals 18 residues. Germline CDR1 and CDR2: SGHVS and FNYEAQ. Trimming took 5 bases from V and 0 from J, leaving 17 bases between them. The CDR3 here is CASSLNTGFSSYNSPLHF. CDR3 in DNA: TGTGCCAGCAGCCTTAATACAGGGTTCAGCTCCTATAATTCACCCCTCCACTTT.

V is TRBV7-9 and J is TRBJ1-3; perhaps TRBD1 as D (5 bases). V was clipped by 3 bases and J by 1 base, with 22 bases between them. Germline-derived CDR1 and CDR2 are SEHNR and FQNEAQ (reference sequence). CDR3 length: 19 amino acids. CDR3 region: CASSFRSGVGDWSGNTIYF. DNA for the CDR3: TGTGCCAGCAGCTTTCGGTCCGGTGTGGGGGACTGGTCTGGAAACACCATATATTTT.

The rearrangement uses TRBV5-4 and TRBJ2-1, with D possibly matching TRBD2 (6 bases). The CDR3 length is 16 residues. Trimming left V 4 bases short and J 9 bases short, with 23 bases between. The germline CDR1 and CDR2 sequences are SGHNT and YYREEE (reference sequence). CDR3 amino acids: CASSPAVGGRGTEQFF. The DNA of the CDR3 is TGTGCCAGCAGCCCGGCCGTGGGGGGTAGAGGAACTGAGCAGTTCTTC.

The chain has TRBV18 and TRBJ2-7; 7 bases line up with TRBD1. Germline V gene data show CDR1 as KGHSH and CDR2 as LQKENI. V shed 3 bases, J shed 2 bases, and the junction held 4 bases outside the gene matches. The CDR3 totals 14 residues. The CDR3 protein is CASSPMGQTYEQYF. The CDR3 bases are TGTGCCAGCTCACCGATGGGACAGACCTACGAGCAGTACTTC.

J is TRBJ1-2 and V is TRBV28; D is ambiguous. This CDR3 has 13 residues. Germline values: CDR1 MDHEN, CDR2 SYDVKM. V was trimmed by 7 bases and J by 8 bases, leaving 17 bases between them. CDR3 nucleotide sequence: TGTGCCAGCATCGCGCAACCGGCGGGAGGCTACACCTTC. Amino acid sequence: CASIAQPAGGYTF.

The chain couples TRBV15 to TRBJ2-3, with no clear D. Germline V CDR1 and CDR2: LNHNV, YYDKDF (reference sequence). The V and J ends lost 1 base and 5 bases respectively, with 10 bases between them. The CDR3 extends over 14 amino acids. The CDR3 coding sequence is TGTGCCACCAGCAGAGCTACAGCAGGAGATACGCAGTATTTT. It yields the protein CATSRATAGDTQYF.

The chain couples TRBV30 to TRBJ1-2; D ambiguous. CDR3 length equals 15 residues. Trimming shortened V by 0 bases and J by 2 bases, and 13 bases separated the two germline ends. The germline CDR1 and CDR2 sequences are GTSNPN and SVGIG (reference sequence). The CDR3 DNA sequence: TGTGCCTGGAGTGTAAATAGAGGACTGAACTATGGCTACACCTTC. Its protein product is CAWSVNRGLNYGYTF.

Only a few counts were recorded for this clone. The gene calls are TRBV4-1 and TRBJ1-1, with no clear D. With 4 bases removed from V and 11 bases from J, the gap between germline ends came to 20 bases. The CDR3 runs 14 residues. The germline V gene encodes CDR1 MGHRA and CDR2 YSYEKL. CDR3 bases: TGCGCCAGCAGCCTCACTCAAATACGGGAAAGGGCTTTCTTT. This encodes CASSLTQIRERAFF.

This chain connects TRBV29-1 to TRBJ2-3, with 13 bases aligning to TRBD2. The CDR3 has 15 residues. Germline V gene lookup returns CDR1 SQVTM and CDR2 ANQGSEA. V lost 4 bases, J lost 4 bases, and 5 bases stayed unmatched. The CDR3 spells CSVGPLAGGADTQYF. CDR3 bases: TGCAGCGTTGGGCCACTAGCGGGGGGGGCAGATACGCAGTATTTT.

The chain recombines TRBV18 with TRBJ1-5; D is undetermined. In germline, CDR1 is KGHSH, CDR2 LQKENI. V lost 2 bases and J lost 2, with 10 bases in between. The CDR3 sequence is 15 residues long. The CDR3 reads CASSPNSGGNQPQHF. The CDR3 bases are TGTGCCAGCTCACCAAATTCGGGTGGCAATCAGCCCCAGCATTTT. The variable domain in full, completed from reference TRBV18 and TRBJ1-5, reads NAGVMQNPRHLVRRRGQEARLRCSPMKGHSHVYWYRQLPEEGLKFMVYLQKENIIDESGMPKERFSAEFPKEGPSILRIQQVVRGDSAAYFCASSPNSGGNQPQHFGDGTRLSIL.

This chain joins TRBV30 and TRBJ2-2; 9 nucleotides match TRBD1. Germline V gene data show CDR1 as GTSNPN and CDR2 as SVGIG (reference sequence). V was clipped by 2 bases and J by 5 bases; unmatched bases: 6. The CDR3 loop spans 15 amino acids. The CDR3 region has the DNA TGTGCCTGGAGTAGGGACAGGGTGGGGACCGGGGAGCTGTTTTTT. This sequence encodes CAWSRDRVGTGELFF.

Concerning this clone itself: Other DNA sequences in this specimen translate into the identical CDR3. This chain uses TRBV27 with TRBJ2-5, with TRBD1 identical over 9 bases. The V gene's germline CDR1 is MNHEY and CDR2 SMNVEV (reference sequence). This CDR3 spans 16 amino acids. Losses at the gene ends were 5 bases for V and 3 bases for J; bases not matched to a gene: 10. CDR3 amino acids: CASSRGDREVKETQYF. In nucleotides, the CDR3 is TGTGCCAGCAGTAGGGGGGACAGGGAGGTGAAAGAGACCCAGTACTTC.